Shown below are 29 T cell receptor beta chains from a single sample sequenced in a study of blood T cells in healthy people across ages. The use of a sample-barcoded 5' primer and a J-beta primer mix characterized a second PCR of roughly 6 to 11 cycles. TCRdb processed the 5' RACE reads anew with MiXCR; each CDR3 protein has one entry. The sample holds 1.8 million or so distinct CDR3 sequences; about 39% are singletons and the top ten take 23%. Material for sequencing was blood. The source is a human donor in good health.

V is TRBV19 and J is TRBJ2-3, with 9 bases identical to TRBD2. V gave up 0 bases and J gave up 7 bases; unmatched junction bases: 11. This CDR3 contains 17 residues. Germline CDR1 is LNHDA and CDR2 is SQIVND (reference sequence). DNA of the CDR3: TGTGCCAGTAGTATAGATCTGGTGCGGGGGGGCCGCAATACGCAGTATTTT. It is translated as CASSIDLVRGGRNTQYF. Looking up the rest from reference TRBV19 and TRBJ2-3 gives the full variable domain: DGGITQSPKYLFRKEGQNVTLSCEQNLNHDAMYWYRQDPGQGLRLIYYSQIVNDFQKGDIAEGYSVSREKKESFPLTVTSAQKNPTAFYLCASSIDLVRGGRNTQYFGPGTRLTVL.

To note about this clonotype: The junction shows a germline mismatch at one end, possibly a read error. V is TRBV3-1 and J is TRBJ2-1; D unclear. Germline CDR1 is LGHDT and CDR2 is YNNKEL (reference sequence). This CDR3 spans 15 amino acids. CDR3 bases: TGTGCCAGCAGACAAGTCGGAGAGTCGAGTTTTGAGCAGTTCTTC. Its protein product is CASRQVGESSFEQFF.

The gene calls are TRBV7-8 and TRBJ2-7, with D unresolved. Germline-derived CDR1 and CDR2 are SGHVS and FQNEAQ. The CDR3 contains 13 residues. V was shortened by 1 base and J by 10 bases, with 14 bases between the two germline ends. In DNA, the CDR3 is TGTGCCAGCAGCTTAGGGGCGGATTCTGGACAGTACTTC. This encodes CASSLGADSGQYF. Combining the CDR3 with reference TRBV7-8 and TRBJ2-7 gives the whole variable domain GAGVSQSPRYKVAKRGQDVALRCDPISGHVSLFWYQQALGQGPEFLTYFQNEAQLDKSGLPSDRFFAERPEGSVSTLKIQRTQQEDSAVYLCASSLGADSGQYFGPGTRLTVT.

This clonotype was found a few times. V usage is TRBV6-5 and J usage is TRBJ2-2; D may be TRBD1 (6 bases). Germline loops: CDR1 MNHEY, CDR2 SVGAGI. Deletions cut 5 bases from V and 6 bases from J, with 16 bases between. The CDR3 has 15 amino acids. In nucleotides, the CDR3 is TGTGCCAGCAGTGCCTCGACAGGCGGAGCCGGGGAGCTGTTTTTT. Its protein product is CASSASTGGAGELFF.

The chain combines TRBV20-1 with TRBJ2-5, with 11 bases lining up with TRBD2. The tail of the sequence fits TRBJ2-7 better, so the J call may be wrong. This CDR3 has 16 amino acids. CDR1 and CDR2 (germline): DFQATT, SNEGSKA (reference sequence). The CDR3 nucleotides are TGCAGTGCTAGAGATAGACTAGCGGGGTCTTCCTACGAGCAGTACTTC. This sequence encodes CSARDRLAGSSYEQYF.

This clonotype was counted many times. CDR3 in DNA: TGCGCCAGCAGCCAAGCCGGGACAGGATATGGCTACACCTTC. Amino acids: CASSQAGTGYGYTF. The rearrangement links TRBV4-3 to TRBJ1-2; 8 nucleotides match TRBD1. This CDR3 is built from 14 residues. Unmatched junction bases numbered 3, after V lost 1 base and J lost 5 bases. The germline V gene encodes CDR1 LGHNA and CDR2 YSLEER.

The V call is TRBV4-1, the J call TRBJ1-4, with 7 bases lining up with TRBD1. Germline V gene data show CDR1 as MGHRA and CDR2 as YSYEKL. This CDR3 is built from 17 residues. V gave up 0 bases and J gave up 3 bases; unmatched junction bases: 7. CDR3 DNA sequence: TGCGCCAGCAGCCAAGAATGGCCGGGACAGCCTAATGAAAAACTGTTTTTT. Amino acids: CASSQEWPGQPNEKLFF.

The CDR3 is CASSLELQTRDTF. CDR3 in DNA: TGTGCCAGCAGCTTAGAGTTACAGACGCGAGACACCTTC. V is TRBV7-2 and J is TRBJ1-2; D call uncertain. CDR3 length: 13 amino acids. The germline gives CDR1 SGHTA, CDR2 FQGNSA. V was shortened by 1 base and J by 12 bases, with 15 bases between the two germline ends.

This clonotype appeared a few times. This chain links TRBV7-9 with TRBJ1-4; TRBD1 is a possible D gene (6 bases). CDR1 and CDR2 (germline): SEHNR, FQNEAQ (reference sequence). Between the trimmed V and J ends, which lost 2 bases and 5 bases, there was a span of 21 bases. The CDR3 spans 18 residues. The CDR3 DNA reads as TGTGCCAGCAGCTTATCCCCTCTTGGACAGAGGGGCAATGAAAAACTGTTTTTT. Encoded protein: CASSLSPLGQRGNEKLFF.

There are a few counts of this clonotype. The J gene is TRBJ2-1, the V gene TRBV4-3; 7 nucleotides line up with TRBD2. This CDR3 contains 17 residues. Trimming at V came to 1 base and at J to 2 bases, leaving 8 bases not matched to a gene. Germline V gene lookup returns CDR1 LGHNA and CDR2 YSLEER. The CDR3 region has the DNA TGCGCCAGCAGCCAAGCGGGAGGCGGGGCTACCTACAATGAGCAGTTCTTC. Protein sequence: CASSQAGGGATYNEQFF.

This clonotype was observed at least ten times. The CDR3 reads CASSQQQFRGSSYEQYF. CDR3 coding DNA: TGTGCCAGCAGTCAGCAACAATTCAGAGGGAGCTCCTACGAGCAGTACTTC. The chain is built from TRBV27 and TRBJ2-7; TRBD2 is a possible D gene (5 bases). Germline assignment: CDR1 MNHEY and CDR2 SMNVEV (reference sequence). The CDR3 is 17 residues long. The V gene lost 5 bases and the J gene lost 0 bases, with 20 bases spanning the gap.

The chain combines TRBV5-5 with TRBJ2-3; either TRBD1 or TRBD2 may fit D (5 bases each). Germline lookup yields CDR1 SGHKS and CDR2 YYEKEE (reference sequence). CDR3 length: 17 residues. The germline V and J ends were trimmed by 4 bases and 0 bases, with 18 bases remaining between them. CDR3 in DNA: TGTGCCAGCAGCCCTCGAGGGACGGCCGGGAGCACAGATACGCAGTATTTT. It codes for CASSPRGTAGSTDTQYF.

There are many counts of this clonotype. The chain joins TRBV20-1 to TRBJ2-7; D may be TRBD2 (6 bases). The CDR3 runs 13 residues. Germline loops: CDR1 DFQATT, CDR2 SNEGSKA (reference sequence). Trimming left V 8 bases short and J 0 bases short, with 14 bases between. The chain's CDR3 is CSSTSTYSYEQYF. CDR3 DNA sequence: TGCAGTTCAACTAGCACTTACTCCTACGAGCAGTACTTC.

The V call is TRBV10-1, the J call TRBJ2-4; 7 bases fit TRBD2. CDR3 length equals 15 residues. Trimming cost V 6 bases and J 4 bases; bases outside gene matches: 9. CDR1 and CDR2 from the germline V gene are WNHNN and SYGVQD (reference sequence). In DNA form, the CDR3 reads TGCGCCAGCAGGGACCGGCGGACTAGAAAAAACATTCAGTACTTC. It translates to CASRDRRTRKNIQYF.

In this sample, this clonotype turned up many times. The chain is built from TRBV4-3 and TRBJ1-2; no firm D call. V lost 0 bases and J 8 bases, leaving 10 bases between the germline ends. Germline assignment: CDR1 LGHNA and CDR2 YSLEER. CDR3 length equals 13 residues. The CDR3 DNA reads TGCGCCAGCAGCCAAGAAACCGGGAGCGGCTACACCTTC. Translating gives CASSQETGSGYTF.

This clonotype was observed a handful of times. CDR3: CASSLGPLRNTGELFF. CDR3 DNA: TGCGCCAGCAGCCTAGGGCCCTTAAGGAACACCGGGGAGCTGTTTTTT. The chain combines TRBV4-3 with TRBJ2-2; D remains unclear. The CDR3 runs 16 residues. Germline V lookup: CDR1 LGHNA, CDR2 YSLEER. The V end was cut by 4 bases, the J end by 1 base, with 13 bases between.

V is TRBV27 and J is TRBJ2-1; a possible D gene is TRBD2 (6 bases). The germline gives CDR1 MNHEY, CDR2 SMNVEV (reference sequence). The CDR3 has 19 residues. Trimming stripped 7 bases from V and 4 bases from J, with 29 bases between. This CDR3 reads CASIKAGKGTPSGYNEQFF. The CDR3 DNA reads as TGTGCCAGCATCAAGGCGGGGAAGGGGACCCCCTCGGGATACAATGAGCAGTTCTTC.

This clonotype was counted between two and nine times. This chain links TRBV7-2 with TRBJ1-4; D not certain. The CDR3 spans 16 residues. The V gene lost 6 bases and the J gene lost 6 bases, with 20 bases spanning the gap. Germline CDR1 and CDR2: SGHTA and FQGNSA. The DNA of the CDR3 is TGTGCCAGCAGACCTCCCCTGACCCTAGGGTATGAAAAACTGTTTTTT. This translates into CASRPPLTLGYEKLFF.

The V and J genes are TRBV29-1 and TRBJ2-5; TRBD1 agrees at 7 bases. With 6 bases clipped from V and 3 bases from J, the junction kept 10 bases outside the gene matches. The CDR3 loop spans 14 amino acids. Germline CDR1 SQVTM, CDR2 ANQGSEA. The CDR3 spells CSVLTTGLEETQYF. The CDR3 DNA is TGCAGCGTCCTCACGACAGGGTTGGAAGAGACCCAGTACTTC.

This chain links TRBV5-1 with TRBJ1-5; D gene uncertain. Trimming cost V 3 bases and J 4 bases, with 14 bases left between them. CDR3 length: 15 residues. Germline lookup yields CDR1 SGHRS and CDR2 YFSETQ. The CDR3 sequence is CASSWAGLTNQPQHF. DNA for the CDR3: TGCGCCAGCAGCTGGGCAGGACTGACTAATCAGCCCCAGCATTTT.

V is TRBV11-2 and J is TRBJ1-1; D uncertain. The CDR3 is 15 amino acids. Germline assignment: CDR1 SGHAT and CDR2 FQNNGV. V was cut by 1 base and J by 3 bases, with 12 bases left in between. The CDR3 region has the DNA TGTGCCAGCAGCTTAGCAGCCCAATGGGACACTGAAGCTTTCTTT. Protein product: CASSLAAQWDTEAFF.

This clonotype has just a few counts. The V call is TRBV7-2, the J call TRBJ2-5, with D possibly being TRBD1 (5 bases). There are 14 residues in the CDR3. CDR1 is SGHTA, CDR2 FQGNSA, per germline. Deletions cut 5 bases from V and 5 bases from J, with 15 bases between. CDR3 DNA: TGTGCCAGCAGCATTAGACAGATCCAGGAGACCCAGTACTTC. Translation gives CASSIRQIQETQYF. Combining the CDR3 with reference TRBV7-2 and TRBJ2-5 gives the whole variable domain GAGVSQSPSNKVTEKGKDVELRCDPISGHTALYWYRQSLGQGLEFLIYFQGNSAPDKSGLPSDRFSAERTGGSVSTLTIQRTQQEDSAVYLCASSIRQIQETQYFGPGTRLLVL.

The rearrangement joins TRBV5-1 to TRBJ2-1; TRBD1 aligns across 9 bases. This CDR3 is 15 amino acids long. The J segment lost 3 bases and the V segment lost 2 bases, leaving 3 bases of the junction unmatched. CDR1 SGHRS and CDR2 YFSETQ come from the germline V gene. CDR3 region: CASSFGQGNYNEQFF. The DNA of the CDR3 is TGCGCCAGCAGCTTTGGACAGGGGAACTACAATGAGCAGTTCTTC.

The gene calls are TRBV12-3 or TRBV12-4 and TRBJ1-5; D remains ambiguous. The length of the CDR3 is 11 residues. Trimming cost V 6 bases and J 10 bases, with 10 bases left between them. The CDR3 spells CASRISGPQHF. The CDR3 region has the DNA TGTGCCAGCAGAATTAGCGGTCCCCAGCATTTT.

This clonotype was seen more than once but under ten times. The CDR3 reads CASSLLSDGYTF. Written as DNA, the CDR3 is TGTGCCAGCAGCCTCTTATCGGATGGCTACACCTTC. The rearrangement links TRBV7-9 to TRBJ1-2; D is unclear. The CDR3 is 12 amino acids. V was clipped by 5 bases and J by 6 bases, with 10 bases between them. Germline-derived CDR1 and CDR2 are SEHNR and FQNEAQ (reference sequence).

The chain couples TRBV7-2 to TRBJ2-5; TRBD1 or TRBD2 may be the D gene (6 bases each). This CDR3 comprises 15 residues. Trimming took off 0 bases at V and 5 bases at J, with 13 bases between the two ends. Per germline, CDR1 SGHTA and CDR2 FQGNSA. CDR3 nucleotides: TGTGCCAGCAGCTTAGCGCCGACAGGAGGGGAGACCCAGTACTTC. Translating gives CASSLAPTGGETQYF.

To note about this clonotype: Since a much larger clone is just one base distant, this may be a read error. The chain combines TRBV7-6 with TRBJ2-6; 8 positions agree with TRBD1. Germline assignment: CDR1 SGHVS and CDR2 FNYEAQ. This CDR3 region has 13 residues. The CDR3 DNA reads TGTGCCAGCAGCTACAGGGGGTCCAACGTCCCGACTTTC. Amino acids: CASSYRGSNVPTF.

CDR3 residues: CSARPRVDTQYF. CDR3 nucleotides: TGCAGTGCTAGACCCCGTGTAGATACGCAGTATTTT. This chain uses TRBV20-1 with TRBJ2-3; no definite D call. CDR1 DFQATT and CDR2 SNEGSKA come from the germline V gene (reference sequence). The CDR3 covers 12 residues. Trimming took off 2 bases at V and 5 bases at J, with 8 bases between the two ends.

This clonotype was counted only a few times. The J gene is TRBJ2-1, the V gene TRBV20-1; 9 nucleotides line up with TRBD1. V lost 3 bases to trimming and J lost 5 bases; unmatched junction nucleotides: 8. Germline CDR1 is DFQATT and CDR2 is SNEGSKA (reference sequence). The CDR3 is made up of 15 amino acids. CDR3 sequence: CSASPDRGGDNEQFF. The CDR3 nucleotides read TGCAGTGCTAGCCCGGACAGGGGTGGGGACAATGAGCAGTTCTTC.